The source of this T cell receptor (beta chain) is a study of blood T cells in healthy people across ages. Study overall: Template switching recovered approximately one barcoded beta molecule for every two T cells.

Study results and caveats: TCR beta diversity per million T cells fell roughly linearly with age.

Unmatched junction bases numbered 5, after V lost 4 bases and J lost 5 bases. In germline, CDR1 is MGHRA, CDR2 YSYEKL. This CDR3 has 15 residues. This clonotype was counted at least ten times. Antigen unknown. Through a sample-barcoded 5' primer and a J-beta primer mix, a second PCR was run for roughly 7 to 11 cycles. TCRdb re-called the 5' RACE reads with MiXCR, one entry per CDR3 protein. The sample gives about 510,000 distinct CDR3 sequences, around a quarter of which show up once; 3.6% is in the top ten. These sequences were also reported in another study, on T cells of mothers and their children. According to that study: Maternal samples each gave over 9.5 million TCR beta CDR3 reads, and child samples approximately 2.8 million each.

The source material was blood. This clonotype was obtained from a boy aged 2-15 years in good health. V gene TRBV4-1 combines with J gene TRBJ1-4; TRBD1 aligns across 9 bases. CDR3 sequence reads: CASSLADRGNEKLFF. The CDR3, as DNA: TGCGCCAGCAGCCTCGCGGACAGGGGAAATGAAAAACTGTTTTTT.